This is a list of T cell receptor beta chains from one sample in a study of blood T cell repertoires in COVID-19. Here immunoSEQ multiplex PCR was the method, and the copy in TCRdb shows in-frame clones only, minus some. The table lists a few hundred thousand clones, approximately 90% of them singletons, with around 3.6% in the top ten. Sequencing used peripheral blood. These receptors were taken from a man aged 18 to 30 with active or convalescent COVID-19. Each CDR3 is given with its conserved first and last residue. Fields, in order: CDR3 protein, CDR3 DNA, clone size, J gene, D gene, V gene. A D gene is named only where the DNA matches it firmly. Some rows have no size entry. The others give once, few or many, or a class for an expanded clone.

cdr3_aa: CASSPLGDREQYF; cdr3_nt: TGTGCCAGCTCACCACTAGGGGATCGGGAGCAGTACTTC; clone_size: once; j_call: TRBJ2-7; d_call: .; v_call: TRBV18
cdr3_aa: CASRRAGGTSEAFF; cdr3_nt: TGTGCCAGCAGGCGGGCCGGGGGGACCTCCGAAGCTTTCTTT; clone_size: .; j_call: TRBJ1-1; d_call: .; v_call: TRBV5-5
cdr3_aa: CASNELGGQGNGYTF; cdr3_nt: TGTGCCAGCAACGAACTCGGAGGACAGGGGAATGGCTACACCTTC; clone_size: .; j_call: TRBJ1-2; d_call: TRBD1; v_call: TRBV6-1
cdr3_aa: CASTWGGYEQYF; cdr3_nt: TGTGCCAGCACCTGGGGCGGCTACGAGCAGTACTTC; clone_size: once; j_call: TRBJ2-7; d_call: .; v_call: TRBV7-2
cdr3_aa: CASSLVGAPRGNTIYF; cdr3_nt: TGCGCCAGCAGCTTGGTTGGGGCCCCTCGAGGAAACACCATATATTTT; clone_size: .; j_call: TRBJ1-3; d_call: .; v_call: TRBV5-1
cdr3_aa: CASSLIQQAEQFF; cdr3_nt: TGTGCCAGCAGCTTAATCCAGCAGGCTGAGCAGTTCTTC; clone_size: .; j_call: TRBJ2-1; d_call: .; v_call: TRBV7-2
cdr3_aa: CASSNSGTVLREKLFF; cdr3_nt: TGTGCCAGTAGTAACTCCGGGACAGTCCTAAGGGAAAAACTGTTTTTT; clone_size: .; j_call: TRBJ1-4; d_call: TRBD1; v_call: TRBV19
cdr3_aa: CASTRDRAYTF; cdr3_nt: TGTGCCAGCACCAGGGACAGAGCCTACACCTTC; clone_size: .; j_call: TRBJ1-2; d_call: TRBD1; v_call: TRBV12-3/TRBV12-4
cdr3_aa: CATSRGQGTEAFF; cdr3_nt: TGTGCCACCAGCAGAGGCCAGGGGACTGAAGCTTTCTTT; clone_size: .; j_call: TRBJ1-1; d_call: .; v_call: TRBV15
cdr3_aa: CASSIERGTGAGQHF; cdr3_nt: TGTGCCAGTAGTATTGAGAGAGGCACAGGTGCAGGGCAGCATTTT; clone_size: .; j_call: TRBJ1-5; d_call: .; v_call: TRBV19
cdr3_aa: CASSLVGQTLYNEQFF; cdr3_nt: TGCGCCAGCAGCTTGGTGGGACAAACCTTGTACAATGAGCAGTTCTTC; clone_size: once; j_call: TRBJ2-1; d_call: .; v_call: TRBV5-1
cdr3_aa: CASSTGTFQFF; cdr3_nt: TGTGCCAGTAGTACCGGGACATTCCAGTTCTTC; clone_size: .; j_call: TRBJ2-1; d_call: .; v_call: TRBV19
cdr3_aa: CASSQGGQYEQYF; cdr3_nt: TGCGCCAGCAGCCAAGGGGGACAGTACGAGCAGTACTTC; clone_size: .; j_call: TRBJ2-7; d_call: TRBD1; v_call: TRBV4-1
cdr3_aa: CASSNGLAGDNEQFF; cdr3_nt: TGTGCCAGCAGTAACGGACTAGCGGGGGACAATGAGCAGTTCTTC; clone_size: .; j_call: TRBJ2-1; d_call: TRBD2; v_call: TRBV6-5
cdr3_aa: CASSISSAGGTDTQYF; cdr3_nt: TGTGCCAGTAGTATCAGCTCGGCCGGGGGCACAGATACGCAGTATTTT; clone_size: .; j_call: TRBJ2-3; d_call: .; v_call: TRBV19
cdr3_aa: CASVTQGFEQPQHF; cdr3_nt: TGTGCCAGCGTTACACAGGGGTTCGAGCAGCCCCAGCATTTT; clone_size: few; j_call: TRBJ1-5; d_call: TRBD1; v_call: TRBV25-1
cdr3_aa: CASSPARTVYSNQPQHF; cdr3_nt: TGTGCCAGCAGTCCAGCTCGGACAGTTTATAGCAATCAGCCCCAGCATTTT; clone_size: .; j_call: TRBJ1-5; d_call: .; v_call: TRBV6-6
cdr3_aa: CASSFPGASEAFF; cdr3_nt: TGTGCCAGCAGCTTTCCTGGGGCTTCTGAAGCTTTCTTT; clone_size: few; j_call: TRBJ1-1; d_call: .; v_call: TRBV5-4
cdr3_aa: CASSPGQGRYGYTF; cdr3_nt: TGTGCCAGCTCCCCTGGACAGGGCCGATATGGCTACACCTTC; clone_size: once; j_call: TRBJ1-2; d_call: TRBD1; v_call: TRBV18
cdr3_aa: CASSLGGIGNQPQHF; cdr3_nt: TGTGCCAGCAGCCTGGGAGGAATTGGCAATCAGCCCCAGCATTTT; clone_size: .; j_call: TRBJ1-5; d_call: .; v_call: TRBV3-1/TRBV3-2
cdr3_aa: CASTAGGYNEQFF; cdr3_nt: TGTGCCAGTACTGCGGGGGGGTACAATGAGCAGTTCTTC; clone_size: .; j_call: TRBJ2-1; d_call: TRBD2; v_call: TRBV2
cdr3_aa: CASSPTSGSTDTQYF; cdr3_nt: TGTGCCAGCAGCCCCACTAGCGGGAGCACAGATACGCAGTATTTT; clone_size: .; j_call: TRBJ2-3; d_call: TRBD2; v_call: TRBV3-1/TRBV3-2
cdr3_aa: CASSSRTGYGYTF; cdr3_nt: TGTGCCAGCAGCTCCCGGACAGGGTATGGCTACACCTTC; clone_size: .; j_call: TRBJ1-2; d_call: TRBD1; v_call: TRBV7-8
cdr3_aa: CASSFFRGRSSNEQFF; cdr3_nt: TGTGCCAGCAGTTTCTTTAGGGGGCGCTCGAGCAATGAGCAGTTCTTC; clone_size: .; j_call: TRBJ2-1; d_call: TRBD1; v_call: TRBV6-2/TRBV6-3
cdr3_aa: CSASPAGGNSEQYF; cdr3_nt: TGCAGCGCCTCTCCGGCAGGGGGTAATTCCGAGCAGTACTTC; clone_size: .; j_call: TRBJ2-7; d_call: TRBD1; v_call: TRBV29-1
cdr3_aa: CASSPDRGRYQETQYF; cdr3_nt: TGTGCCAGCAGCCCAGACAGGGGACGATATCAAGAGACCCAGTACTTC; clone_size: .; j_call: TRBJ2-5; d_call: TRBD1; v_call: TRBV5-6
cdr3_aa: CASSFSVDYGYTF; cdr3_nt: TGTGCCAGCAGTTTTTCGGTAGACTATGGCTACACCTTC; clone_size: few; j_call: TRBJ1-2; d_call: .; v_call: TRBV27
cdr3_aa: CASSLLRGGYSPLHF; cdr3_nt: TGTGCCAGCAGCCTCCTGAGAGGGGGCTATTCACCCCTCCACTTT; clone_size: .; j_call: TRBJ1-6; d_call: TRBD1; v_call: TRBV6-5
cdr3_aa: CASSPSGSYEQYF; cdr3_nt: TGTGCCAGCAGTCCTAGCGGCTCCTACGAGCAGTACTTC; clone_size: .; j_call: TRBJ2-7; d_call: TRBD2; v_call: TRBV12-3/TRBV12-4
cdr3_aa: CSVAFYDRGSSTGELFF; cdr3_nt: TGCAGCGTTGCCTTCTATGACAGGGGGTCGAGCACCGGGGAGCTGTTTTTT; clone_size: once; j_call: TRBJ2-2; d_call: TRBD1; v_call: TRBV29-1
cdr3_aa: CASSDPTSFLPDTQYF; cdr3_nt: TGTGCCAGCAGCGATCCAACTAGTTTTTTGCCAGATACGCAGTATTTT; clone_size: .; j_call: TRBJ2-3; d_call: .; v_call: TRBV9
cdr3_aa: CASSPPPREAHEQFF; cdr3_nt: TGTGCCAGCAGCCCCCCCCCGCGGGAGGCCCATGAGCAGTTCTTC; clone_size: .; j_call: TRBJ2-1; d_call: TRBD2; v_call: TRBV5-4